The rows below give T cell receptor beta chains drawn from one sample of a study of T cell responses to AZD1222 COVID-19 vaccine. Repertoires were generated with immunoSEQ multiplex PCR, while TCRdb's copy carries only in-frame clones and drops some. The sample contains some 87,000 clones, around nine tenths of which appear only once. Sequencing was performed on peripheral blood, taken on day 0 of MenACWY control vaccination. Receptors were obtained from an adult in good health. The CDR3 runs from the conserved cysteine through the conserved F or W. The order of the fields is CDR3 protein, CDR3 DNA, D gene, V gene, clone size, J gene. A D gene is named only where the DNA matches it firmly. Only some rows state a clone size, as once, few, many or a class for expanded clones.

CASSYTGQLNTEAFF,TGTGCCAGCAGCTATACGGGACAGTTGAACACTGAAGCTTTCTTT,TRBD1,TRBV7-8,NA,TRBJ1-1
CASSLALPGGPPLHF,TGTGCCAGCAGCTTAGCCTTGCCAGGGGGACCACCCCTCCACTTT,TRBD1,TRBV7-9,NA,TRBJ1-6
CASSLDRGTYEQYF,TGTGCCAGCAGCTTAGATCGGGGGACGTACGAGCAGTACTTC,NA,TRBV11-2,NA,TRBJ2-7
CASSTLGGSDEKLFF,TGTGCCAGCAGCACACTAGGGGGTTCAGATGAAAAACTGTTTTTT,NA,TRBV7-9,once,TRBJ1-4
CASSREVSSYNEQFF,TGTGCCAGCAGTCGGGAGGTAAGCTCCTACAATGAGCAGTTCTTC,TRBD2,TRBV6-4,NA,TRBJ2-1
CASSLTQVRTDTQYF,TGTGCCAGCAGCTTAACACAGGTTCGGACAGATACGCAGTATTTT,NA,TRBV7-3,NA,TRBJ2-3
CASSQSGRSHNEQFF,TGTGCCAGCAGCCAAAGCGGGAGATCCCACAATGAGCAGTTCTTC,TRBD2,TRBV11-2,NA,TRBJ2-1
CASSLLGERGYTF,TGTGCCAGCAGCTTATTAGGGGAAAGAGGCTACACCTTC,NA,TRBV7-2,NA,TRBJ1-2
CASRETGGTYNSPLHF,TGTGCCAGCAGAGAAACAGGGGGGACCTATAATTCACCCCTCCACTTT,TRBD1,TRBV28,NA,TRBJ1-6
CASSYQEAGGASEAFF,TGTGCCAGCAGTTACCAGGAGGCAGGGGGTGCGTCTGAAGCTTTCTTT,TRBD1,TRBV6-5,NA,TRBJ1-1
CASSLGYEPYNEQFF,TGTGCCAGCAGTTTAGGTTACGAGCCATACAATGAGCAGTTCTTC,NA,TRBV27,NA,TRBJ2-1
CASSLQGWQPQHF,TGTGCCAGCTCGCTACAGGGTTGGCAGCCCCAGCATTTT,NA,TRBV18,NA,TRBJ1-5
CASSPGLAGYNEQFF,TGTGCCAGCAGCCCCGGACTAGCGGGCTACAATGAGCAGTTCTTC,TRBD2,TRBV7-8,NA,TRBJ2-1
CASGPGVAENTGELFF,TGTGCTAGTGGCCCCGGGGTAGCGGAGAACACCGGGGAGCTGTTTTTT,NA,TRBV12-5,NA,TRBJ2-2
CASSPTTSSYEQYF,TGCGCCAGCAGCCCGACCACGAGCTCCTACGAGCAGTACTTC,NA,TRBV5-1,NA,TRBJ2-7
CASSLGTHTGELFF,TGTGCCAGCAGCCTCGGGACCCACACCGGGGAGCTGTTTTTT,NA,TRBV5-4,NA,TRBJ2-2